The T cell receptor (beta chain) described here comes from a study of CD8+ T cells in alopecia areata. RNA, once extracted, was reverse transcribed into cDNA for use as the sequencing template. TCRdb's table, derived via immunoSEQ multiplex PCR, lists solely in-frame clones and lacks some. The sample lists 150,000 to 200,000 clones, around three fifths occurring once. Germline V lookup: CDR1 DFQATT, CDR2 SNEGSKA (reference sequence). The CDR3 extends over 11 amino acids. V gave up 3 bases and J gave up 10 bases, with 12 bases separating them. Treatment reported: oral pan-JAK inhibitor, 5-10 mg twice daily.

The chain is built from TRBV20-1 and TRBJ1-1; D is ambiguous. This material consisted of CD4+ T cells sorted from blood, taken around week 49, from a patient treated with tofacitinib. The clonotype originates from a human donor with alopecia areata. DNA of the CDR3: TGCAGTGCTAGGGACTTCCGAGGAGCTTTCTTT. It specifies CSARDFRGAFF.